A single sample is the source of the 10 T cell receptor beta chains below, sequenced in a study of radiotherapy plus CTLA-4 blockade in lung cancer. The assay was immunoSEQ multiplex PCR, and TCRdb's table has in-frame clones only and misses some. The repertoire includes 75,000 to 80,000 clones, roughly 86% of them detected once, and about 1% sits in the top ten. The sequencing here drew on peripheral blood, taken from a patient treated with radiotherapy plus ipilimumab. The source of these receptors is a human donor with non-small cell lung cancer who had stable disease on radiotherapy plus ipilimumab.

This clone was seen a single time. The chain links TRBV27 to TRBJ2-7, with 10 bases matching TRBD1. The CDR3 consists of 14 residues. Germline CDR1 is MNHEY and CDR2 is SMNVEV (reference sequence). Unmatched junction bases numbered 3, after V lost 5 bases and J lost 2 bases. The CDR3 region is CASSRQGATYEQYF. CDR3 sequence (DNA): TGTGCCAGCAGTCGACAGGGGGCCACCTACGAGCAGTACTTC.

This rearrangement joins TRBV7-9 to TRBJ2-1; weak D call: TRBD2 (6 bases). Germline V gene lookup returns CDR1 SEHNR and CDR2 FQNEAQ (reference sequence). The CDR3 consists of 15 residues. V was shortened by 3 bases and J by 4 bases, with 13 bases between the two germline ends. CDR3 nucleotide sequence: TGTGCCAGCAGCTTGGTCATGGGGAGGTACAATGAGCAGTTCTTC. Its protein is CASSLVMGRYNEQFF.

This chain uses TRBV6-6 with TRBJ1-1, with 7 positions matching TRBD1. The CDR3 extends over 16 amino acids. Trimming removed 2 bases from V and 5 bases from J; junction bases left unmatched: 11. CDR1 is MNHNY and CDR2 is SVGAGI in the germline V gene (reference sequence). CDR3 loop: CASSYPPTGFDTEAFF. CDR3 in DNA: TGTGCCAGCAGTTACCCCCCGACAGGGTTTGATACTGAAGCTTTCTTT.

The rearrangement links TRBV5-1 to TRBJ2-5; D uncertain. Trimming took 4 bases from V and 4 from J, leaving 20 bases between them. The germline V gene has CDR1 SGHRS and CDR2 YFSETQ. CDR3 length: 16 residues. The CDR3 loop reads CASSRARTREGETQYF. CDR3 bases: TGCGCCAGCAGCCGGGCCCGGACCCGTGAAGGAGAGACCCAGTACTTC. The full variable domain, completed using reference TRBV5-1 and TRBJ2-5, is KAGVTQTPRYLIKTRGQQVTLSCSPISGHRSVSWYQQTPGQGLQFLFEYFSETQRNKGNFPGRFSGRQFSNSRSEMNVSTLELGDSALYLCASSRARTREGETQYFGPGTRLLVL.

This chain uses TRBV27 with TRBJ2-5; 8 bases line up with TRBD1. The trim removed 5 bases at V and 1 base at J, leaving 6 bases unmatched. Germline V gene sequence: CDR1 MNHEY, CDR2 SMNVEV (reference sequence). This CDR3 has 15 amino acids. This CDR3 reads CASSPGTGLQETQYF. CDR3 sequence (DNA): TGTGCCAGCAGTCCTGGGACAGGCCTCCAAGAGACCCAGTACTTC.

Turning to this clone: The same CDR3 is also encoded by other DNA sequences in this sample. The chain carries TRBV28 and TRBJ1-1; no definite D call. V was clipped by 4 bases and J by 1 base, with 16 bases between them. This CDR3 has 16 residues. The germline gives CDR1 MDHEN, CDR2 SYDVKM. CDR3 nucleotide sequence: TGTGCCAGCAGTTCCCCCTCCTCGGCAAGGAACACTGAAGCTTTCTTT. Its protein product is CASSSPSSARNTEAFF.

The V gene is TRBV9, the J gene TRBJ1-1, with D unresolved. Germline CDR1 is SGDLS and CDR2 is YYNGEE. This CDR3 region has 14 residues. V was trimmed by 2 bases and J by 0 bases, leaving 8 bases between them. The CDR3 spells CASSVRTVNTEAFF. CDR3 bases: TGTGCCAGCAGCGTCAGGACGGTGAACACTGAAGCTTTCTTT.

This clone has only a few counts. This sample also contains other DNA sequences that code for the same CDR3. The chain has TRBV5-1 and TRBJ2-7; D gene unclear. This CDR3 spans 13 amino acids. Germline-derived CDR1 and CDR2 are SGHRS and YFSETQ. V lost 0 bases and J lost 2, with 6 bases in between. CDR3 in amino acids: CASSLDGPYEQYF. The DNA for the CDR3 is TGCGCCAGCAGCTTGGACGGTCCCTACGAGCAGTACTTC.

The chain combines TRBV5-1 with TRBJ2-3, with 7 bases identical to TRBD2. With V trimmed by 2 bases and J by 0 bases, 3 bases remained unmatched. Germline V gene lookup returns CDR1 SGHRS and CDR2 YFSETQ. The CDR3 sequence is 15 residues long. DNA for the CDR3: TGCGCCAGCAGCTTTGGCGGGAGCAGCACAGATACGCAGTATTTT. Encoded protein: CASSFGGSSTDTQYF.

The chain is built from TRBV19 and TRBJ1-1; possibly TRBD1 for D (6 bases). V was cut by 7 bases and J by 1 base, with 19 bases left in between. CDR1 is LNHDA and CDR2 is SQIVND in the germline V gene (reference sequence). This CDR3 has 16 residues. CDR3 amino acids: CASTHRRGARNTEAFF. CDR3 DNA sequence: TGTGCCAGTACCCATAGAAGGGGGGCGCGGAACACTGAAGCTTTCTTT.